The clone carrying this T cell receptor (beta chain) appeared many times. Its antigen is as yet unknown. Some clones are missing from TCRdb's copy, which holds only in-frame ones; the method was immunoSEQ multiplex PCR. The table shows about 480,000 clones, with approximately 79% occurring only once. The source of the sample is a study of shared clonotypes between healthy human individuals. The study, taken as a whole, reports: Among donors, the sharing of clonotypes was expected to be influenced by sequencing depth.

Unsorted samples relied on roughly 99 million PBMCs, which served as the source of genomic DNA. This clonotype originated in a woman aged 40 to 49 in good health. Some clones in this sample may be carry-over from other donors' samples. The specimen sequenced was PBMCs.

CDR3 nucleotides: TGTGCCAGCAGCAAACAGGGCGGGGAGACCCAGTACTTC. It yields the protein CASSKQGGETQYF. J is TRBJ2-5 and V is TRBV7-7; TRBD1 is a possible D gene (6 bases). Per germline, CDR1 SSHAT and CDR2 FNYEAQ (reference sequence). With 5 bases removed from V and 5 bases from J, the gap between germline ends came to 12 bases. CDR3 length equals 13 residues.